This T cell receptor (beta chain) originates from a study of blood T cells in healthy people across ages. A sample-barcoded 5' primer and a J-beta primer mix were used in a second PCR of about 6 to 11 cycles. One entry per CDR3 protein results from TCRdb running MiXCR on the 5' RACE reads. The sample holds around 780,000 distinct CDR3 sequences, about a quarter seen once. CDR3 size: 14 residues. V lost 4 bases, J lost 0 bases, and 6 bases lay in between. CDR1 and CDR2 from the germline V gene are MNHNY and SVGAGI (reference sequence). Healthy Caucasian individuals from Russia aged about 6 to 100 were enrolled as donors. Approximately 10 milliliters was the volume of peripheral blood drawn from each donor. Samples each yielded at least 6 micrograms of total RNA. The sample was also reused in another study, on T cells of mothers and their children. That work adds: cDNA was synthesized from all extracted RNA at around 1.6 ug per reaction.

The sequenced sample was blood. The genes are TRBV6-6 and TRBJ1-4, with D hard to call. This TCR was recovered from a boy between 10 and 17 years old in good health. The CDR3 here is CASSSHATNEKLFF. Written as DNA, the CDR3 is TGTGCCAGCAGTTCCCATGCAACTAATGAAAAACTGTTTTTT.